The clone carrying this T cell receptor beta chain was picked up a small number of times. Antigen unknown. Unique molecular identifiers tagged the TCRbeta library. TCRdb independently ran MiXCR on the PCR reads; one entry per CDR3 protein. In the table there are 300,000 to 400,000 distinct CDR3 sequences, around 15% of which are singletons. This sample stems from a study of T-cell reconstitution after alpha-beta-depleted transplantation in children. Study-wide results and caveats: Two months or so post-transplant, alpha-beta T cells reportedly derived from several hundred expanded graft clones. The study traced high day-60 TCRbeta diversity in some patients to surviving recipient T cells and thymic progenitors. It was newly produced T cells that mostly accounted for T-cell counts and diversity one year after transplant.

This CDR3 has 19 amino acids. From germline, CDR1 is DFQATT and CDR2 SNEGSKA (reference sequence). Trimming removed 0 bases at V and 1 base at J, with 23 bases between. The sequencing here drew on PBMCs, mostly from graft donor cells, taken 360 days after TCRalphabeta/CD19-depleted stem cell transplant. The V and J genes are TRBV20-1 and TRBJ2-3, with D perhaps TRBD2 (5 bases). This TCR came from a male patient between 2 and 10 years old who had a stem cell transplant for acute lymphoblastic leukemia, so the T cells may come from the graft donor. The CDR3, as DNA: TGCAGTGCTAGAGATCCTAGAGGGTTCGGGCATGGGGGCACAGATACGCAGTATTTT. This translates into CSARDPRGFGHGGTDTQYF.